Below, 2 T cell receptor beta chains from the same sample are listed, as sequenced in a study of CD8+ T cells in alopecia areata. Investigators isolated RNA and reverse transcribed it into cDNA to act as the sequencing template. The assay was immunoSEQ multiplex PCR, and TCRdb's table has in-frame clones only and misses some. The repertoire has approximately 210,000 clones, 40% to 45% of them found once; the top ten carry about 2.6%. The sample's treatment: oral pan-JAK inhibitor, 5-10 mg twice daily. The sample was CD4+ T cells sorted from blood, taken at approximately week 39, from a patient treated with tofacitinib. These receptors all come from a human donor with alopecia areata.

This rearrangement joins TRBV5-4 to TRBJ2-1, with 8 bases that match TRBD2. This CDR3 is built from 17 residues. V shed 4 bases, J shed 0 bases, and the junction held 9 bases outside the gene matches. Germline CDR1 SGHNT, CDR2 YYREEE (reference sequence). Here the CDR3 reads CASSRDQRGSSYNEQFF. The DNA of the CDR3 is TGTGCCAGCAGCCGAGACCAGCGGGGGAGCTCCTACAATGAGCAGTTCTTC. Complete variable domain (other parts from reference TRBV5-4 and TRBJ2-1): ETGVTQSPTHLIKTRGQQVTLRCSSQSGHNTVSWYQQALGQGPQFIFQYYREEENGRGNFPPRFSGLQFPNYSSELNVNALELDDSALYLCASSRDQRGSSYNEQFFGPGTRLTVL.

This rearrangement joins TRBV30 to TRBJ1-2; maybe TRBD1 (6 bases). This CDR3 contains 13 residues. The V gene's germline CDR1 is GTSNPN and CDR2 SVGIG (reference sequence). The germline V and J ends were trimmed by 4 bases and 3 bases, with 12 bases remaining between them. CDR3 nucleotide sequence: TGTGCCTGGATTCCAGGGGCCCACTATGGCTACACCTTC. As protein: CAWIPGAHYGYTF.